The clone carrying this T cell receptor beta chain has a count of ten or more. Its cognate antigen is unknown. The entry originates in a study of regulatory T cells in long-lasting Graves disease. Study in general: The antithyroid drugs taken by newly diagnosed Graves' patients had been used for under 3 months.

CDR3-region Arm-PCR and iRepertoire HTBI primers produced the TCR beta libraries. TCRdb independently ran MiXCR on the multiplex PCR reads; one entry per CDR3 protein. The data contain about 300,000 distinct CDR3 sequences, 15% to 20% of them singletons. V trimming: 3 bases; J trimming: 0 bases; junction bases outside the gene matches: 4. Germline V gene data show CDR1 as SNHLY and CDR2 as FYNNEI. CDR3 length: 16 residues. The time point is: newly diagnosed GD, antithyroid drugs for less than 3 months. The TCR library used RNA extracted from PBMCs. Study-level points and caveats: Thyroid tissue went unstudied; only peripheral blood was examined. Comparison showed that persistent patients shared more public clonotypes (about 2,800) than new patients (roughly 1,000). Persistent cases of Graves' showed reduced TCR diversity relative to newly diagnosed patients.

This rearrangement joins TRBV2 to TRBJ1-5, with 8 nucleotides matching TRBD1. The clonotype was recovered from a female donor with Graves disease. The starting material was peripheral blood mononuclear cells (PBMCs), obtained at new diagnosis, from a patient treated with antithyroid drugs. The CDR3 is CASSDDRGASNQPQHF. For the CDR3, the DNA is TGTGCCAGCAGTGACGACAGGGGCGCTAGCAATCAGCCCCAGCATTTT.